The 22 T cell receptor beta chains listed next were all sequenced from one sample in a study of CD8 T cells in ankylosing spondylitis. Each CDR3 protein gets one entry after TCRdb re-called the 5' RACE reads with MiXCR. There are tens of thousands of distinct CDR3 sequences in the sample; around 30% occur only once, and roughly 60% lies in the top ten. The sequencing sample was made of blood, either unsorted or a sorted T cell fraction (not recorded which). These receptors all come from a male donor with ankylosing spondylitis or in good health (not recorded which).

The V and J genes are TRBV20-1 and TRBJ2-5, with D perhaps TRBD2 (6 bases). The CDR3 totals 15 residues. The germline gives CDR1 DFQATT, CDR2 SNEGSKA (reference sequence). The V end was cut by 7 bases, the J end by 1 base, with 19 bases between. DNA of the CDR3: TGCAGTGAAACGCCCAGTAGTAGCGGCCAAGAGACCCAGTACTTC. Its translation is CSETPSSSGQETQYF.

The CDR3 protein is CASSQDLAGGQPQHF. CDR3 nucleotide sequence: TGTGCCAGCAGCCAAGACCTAGCCGGGGGACAGCCCCAGCATTTT. This chain joins TRBV4-2 and TRBJ1-5; D may be TRBD1 (5 bases). V was trimmed by 0 bases and J by 7 bases, leaving 13 bases between them. Per germline, CDR1 LGHNA and CDR2 YNFKEQ. The CDR3 has 15 residues.

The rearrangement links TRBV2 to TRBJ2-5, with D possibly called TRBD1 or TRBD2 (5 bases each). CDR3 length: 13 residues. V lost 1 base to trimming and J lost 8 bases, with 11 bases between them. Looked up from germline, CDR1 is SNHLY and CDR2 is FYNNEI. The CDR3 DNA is TGTGCCAGCAGTGAAGGTCGGTGGGACACCCAGTACTTC. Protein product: CASSEGRWDTQYF.

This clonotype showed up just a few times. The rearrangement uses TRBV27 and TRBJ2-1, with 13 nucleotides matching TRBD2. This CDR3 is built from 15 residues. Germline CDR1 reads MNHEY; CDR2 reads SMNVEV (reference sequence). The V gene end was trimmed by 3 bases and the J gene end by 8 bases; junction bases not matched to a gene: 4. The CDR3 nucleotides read TGTGCCAGCAGTTTTCCGGGACTAGCGGGACATGAGCAGTTCTTC. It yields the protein CASSFPGLAGHEQFF.

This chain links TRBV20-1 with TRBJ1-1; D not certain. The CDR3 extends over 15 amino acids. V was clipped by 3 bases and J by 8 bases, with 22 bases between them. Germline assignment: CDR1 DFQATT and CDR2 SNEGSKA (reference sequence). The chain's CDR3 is CSASKDGGPSTEAFF. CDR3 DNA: TGCAGTGCTAGCAAGGATGGTGGCCCCTCTACCGAAGCTTTCTTT.

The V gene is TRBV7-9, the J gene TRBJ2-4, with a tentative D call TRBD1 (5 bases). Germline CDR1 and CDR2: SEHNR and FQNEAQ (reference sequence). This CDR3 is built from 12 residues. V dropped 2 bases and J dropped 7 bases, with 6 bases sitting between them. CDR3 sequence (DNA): TGTGCCAGCAGCTTATCAGGGAACATTCAGTACTTC. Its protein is CASSLSGNIQYF.

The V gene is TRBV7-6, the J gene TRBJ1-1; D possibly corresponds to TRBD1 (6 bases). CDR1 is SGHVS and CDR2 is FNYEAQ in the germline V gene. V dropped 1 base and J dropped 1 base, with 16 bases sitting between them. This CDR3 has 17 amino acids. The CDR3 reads CASSLVRGGAGNTEAFF. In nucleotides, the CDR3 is TGTGCCAGCAGCTTAGTTAGGGGGGGCGCCGGGAACACTGAAGCTTTCTTT.

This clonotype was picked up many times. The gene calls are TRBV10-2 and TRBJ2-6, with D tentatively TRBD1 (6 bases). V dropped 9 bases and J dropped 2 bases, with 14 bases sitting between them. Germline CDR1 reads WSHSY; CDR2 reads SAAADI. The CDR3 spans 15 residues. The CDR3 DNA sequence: TGCGCCAGGGCGTACAGGGTCCCTGGGGCCAACGTCCTGACTTTC. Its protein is CARAYRVPGANVLTF.

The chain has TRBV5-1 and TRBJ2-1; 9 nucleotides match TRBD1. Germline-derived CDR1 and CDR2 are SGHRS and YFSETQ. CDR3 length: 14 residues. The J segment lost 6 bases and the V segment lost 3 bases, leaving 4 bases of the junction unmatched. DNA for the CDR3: TGCGCCAGCAGCTCCGGGACAGGGCCCAATGAGCAGTTCTTC. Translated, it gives CASSSGTGPNEQFF.

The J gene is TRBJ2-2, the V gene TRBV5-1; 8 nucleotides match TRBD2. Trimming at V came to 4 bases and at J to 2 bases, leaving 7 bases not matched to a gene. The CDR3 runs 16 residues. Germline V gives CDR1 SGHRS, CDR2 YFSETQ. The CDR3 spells CASSTPSGLNTGELFF. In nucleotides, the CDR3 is TGCGCCAGCAGCACCCCTAGCGGGCTCAACACCGGGGAGCTGTTTTTT.

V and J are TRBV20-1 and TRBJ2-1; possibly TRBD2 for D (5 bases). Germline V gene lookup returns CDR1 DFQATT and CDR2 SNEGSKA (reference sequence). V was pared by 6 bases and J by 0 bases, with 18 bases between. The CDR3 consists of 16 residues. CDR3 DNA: TGCAGTGCAGACGTAAGCGGTCTGAGCTCCTACAATGAGCAGTTCTTC. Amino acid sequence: CSADVSGLSSYNEQFF.

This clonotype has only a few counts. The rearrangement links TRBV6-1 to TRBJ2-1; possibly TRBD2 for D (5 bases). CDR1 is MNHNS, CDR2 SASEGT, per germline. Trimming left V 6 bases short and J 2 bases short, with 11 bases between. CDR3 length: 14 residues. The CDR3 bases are TGTGCCAGCAGACTGACGGGGACCTACAATGAGCAGTTCTTC. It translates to CASRLTGTYNEQFF.

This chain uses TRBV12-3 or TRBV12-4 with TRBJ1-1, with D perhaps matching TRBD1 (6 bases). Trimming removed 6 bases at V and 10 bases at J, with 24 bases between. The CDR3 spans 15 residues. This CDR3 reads CASRTHRDKARGAFF. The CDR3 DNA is TGTGCCAGCAGGACCCATCGGGACAAGGCTCGGGGAGCTTTCTTT.

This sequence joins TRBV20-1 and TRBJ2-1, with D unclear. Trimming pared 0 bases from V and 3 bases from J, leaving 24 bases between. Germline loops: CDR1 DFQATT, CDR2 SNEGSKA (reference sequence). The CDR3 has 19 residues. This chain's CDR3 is CSAREFGEGEHFFYNEQFF. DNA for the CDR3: TGCAGTGCTAGAGAATTTGGGGAAGGAGAGCATTTTTTCTACAATGAGCAGTTCTTC.

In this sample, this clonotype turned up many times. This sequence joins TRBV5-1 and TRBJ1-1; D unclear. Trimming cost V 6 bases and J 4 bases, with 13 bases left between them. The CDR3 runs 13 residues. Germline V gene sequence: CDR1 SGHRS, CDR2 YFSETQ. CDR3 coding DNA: TGCGCCAGCACCGGAACATTACTCACTGAAGCTTTCTTT. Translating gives CASTGTLLTEAFF.

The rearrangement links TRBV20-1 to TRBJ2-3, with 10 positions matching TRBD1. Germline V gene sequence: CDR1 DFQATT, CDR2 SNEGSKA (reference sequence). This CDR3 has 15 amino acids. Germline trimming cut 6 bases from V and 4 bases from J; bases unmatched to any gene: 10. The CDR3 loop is CSARRDGTGADTQYF. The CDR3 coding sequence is TGCAGTGCCCGCCGGGATGGGACAGGGGCAGATACGCAGTATTTT.

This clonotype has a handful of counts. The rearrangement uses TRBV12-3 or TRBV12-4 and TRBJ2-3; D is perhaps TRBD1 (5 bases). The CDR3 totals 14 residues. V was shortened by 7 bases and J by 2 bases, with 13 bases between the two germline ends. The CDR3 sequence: CASNFAGNTDTQYF. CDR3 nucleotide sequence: TGTGCCAGCAATTTCGCAGGGAACACAGATACGCAGTATTTT.

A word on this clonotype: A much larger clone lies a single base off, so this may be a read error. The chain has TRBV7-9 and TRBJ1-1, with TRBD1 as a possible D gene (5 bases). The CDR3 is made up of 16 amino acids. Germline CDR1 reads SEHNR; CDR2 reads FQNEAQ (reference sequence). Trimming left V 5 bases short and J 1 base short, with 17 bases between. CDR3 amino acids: CASSLDGGITNTEAFF. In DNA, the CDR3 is TGTGCCAGCAGCCTCGACGGGGGGATCACGAACACTGAAGCTTTCTTT.

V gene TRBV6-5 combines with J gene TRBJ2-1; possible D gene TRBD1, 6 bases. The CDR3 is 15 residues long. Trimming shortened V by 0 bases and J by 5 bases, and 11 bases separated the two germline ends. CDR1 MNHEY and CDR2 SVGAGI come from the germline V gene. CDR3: CASSYSYRVHNEQFF. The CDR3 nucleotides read TGTGCCAGCAGTTACTCCTACAGGGTCCACAATGAGCAGTTCTTC.

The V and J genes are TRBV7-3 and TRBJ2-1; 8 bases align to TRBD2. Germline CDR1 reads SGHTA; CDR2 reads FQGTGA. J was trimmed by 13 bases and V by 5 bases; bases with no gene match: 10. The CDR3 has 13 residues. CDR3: CASSPTLAGGQFF. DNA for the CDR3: TGTGCCAGCAGCCCAACGCTAGCGGGCGGCCAGTTCTTC.

As DNA, the CDR3 is TGTGCCAGCAGCGTCTCAGGGTTCTCCAATCAGCCCCAGCATTTT. Translation gives CASSVSGFSNQPQHF. The chain couples TRBV9 to TRBJ1-5; possible D gene TRBD1, 5 bases. CDR1 and CDR2 from the germline V gene are SGDLS and YYNGEE. V was shortened by 2 bases and J by 3 bases, with 12 bases between the two germline ends. The CDR3 is made up of 15 amino acids.

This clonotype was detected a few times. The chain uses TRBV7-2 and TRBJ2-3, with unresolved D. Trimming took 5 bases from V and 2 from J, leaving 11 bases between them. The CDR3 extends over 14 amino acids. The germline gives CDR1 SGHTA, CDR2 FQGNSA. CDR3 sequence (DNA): TGTGCCAGCAGCCCCGGGTGGACCACAGATACGCAGTATTTT. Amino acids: CASSPGWTTDTQYF.